Shown below are 29 T cell receptor beta chains from a single sample sequenced in a study of T cells in Graves' hyperthyroidism and ophthalmopathy. Template material for amplifying TCR beta CDR3 regions consisted of RNA transcripts. Initially, a first-round RT-PCR of the TCR CDR3 employed the HTBI primer set. TCRdb redid the calling of the multiplex PCR reads with MiXCR, one entry per CDR3 protein. The sample carries about 340,000 distinct CDR3 sequences, roughly a fifth recorded once. The sample was blood. These receptors were obtained from a woman between 50 and 59 years old with Graves' hyperthyroidism.

This chain uses TRBV20-1 with TRBJ2-1, with D possibly matching TRBD2 (6 bases). The V end lost 2 bases, the J end lost 3 bases, and 14 bases lay between the germline ends. This CDR3 spans 15 amino acids. CDR1 is DFQATT and CDR2 is SNEGSKA in the germline V gene (reference sequence). The CDR3 bases are TGCAGTGCTAGACCATTTTCGGGAGTCTACAATGAGCAGTTCTTC. The encoded protein is CSARPFSGVYNEQFF.

At least ten counts were recorded for this clonotype. V and J are TRBV12-3 or TRBV12-4 and TRBJ2-7; D gene unclear. The ends were cut back, 6 bases at V and 3 bases at J, with 6 bases in the middle. This CDR3 comprises 11 residues. The DNA of the CDR3 is TGTGCCAGCAGCACGGACTACGAGCAGTACTTC. Residues: CASSTDYEQYF.

The chain has TRBV6-2 or TRBV6-3 and TRBJ2-6; D is ambiguous. V lost 4 bases and J lost 0, with 7 bases in between. The CDR3 length is 15 residues. The germline V gene has CDR1 MNHEY and CDR2 SVGEGT. The CDR3 sequence is CASSSLGSGANVLTF. CDR3 coding DNA: TGTGCCAGCAGTTCACTCGGCTCTGGGGCCAACGTCCTGACTTTC.

This clonotype was seen more than once but under ten times. CDR3 loop: CATSENTGGLDTQYF. In DNA, the CDR3 is TGTGCCACCAGTGAGAATACAGGGGGCCTAGATACGCAGTATTTT. V usage is TRBV24-1 and J usage is TRBJ2-3; TRBD1 matches at 9 bases. The J segment lost 5 bases and the V segment lost 4 bases, leaving 6 bases of the junction unmatched. This CDR3 is 15 amino acids long. Germline loops: CDR1 KGHDR, CDR2 SFDVKD.

This clonotype was seen more than once but under ten times. The chain combines TRBV6-1 with TRBJ1-1; D ambiguous. The V end was cut by 7 bases, the J end by 2 bases, with 14 bases between. There are 14 residues in the CDR3. The germline V gene encodes CDR1 MNHNS and CDR2 SASEGT. The DNA of the CDR3 is TGTGCCAGCACCCGAAGTTCAAGTAACACTGAAGCTTTCTTT. Translated: CASTRSSSNTEAFF.

This clonotype was detected many times. One end of the junction does not line up with germline, which may come from a read error. V usage is TRBV5-1 and J usage is TRBJ2-7; 7 positions match TRBD2. The germline gives CDR1 SGHRS, CDR2 YFSETQ. The CDR3 contains 14 residues. The CDR3 DNA follows: TGTGCCAGCAGCTTATCTTCGGGGGGCTACGAGCAGTACTTC. It is translated as CASSLSSGGYEQYF.

In regard to this clonotype: This could be a read error, since a much larger clone is one nucleotide away. The chain uses TRBV30 and TRBJ1-2, with D perhaps TRBD1 (5 bases). V was cut by 4 bases and J by 8 bases, with 14 bases left in between. This CDR3 has 12 amino acids. Germline V CDR1 and CDR2: GTSNPN, SVGIG (reference sequence). CDR3 amino acids: CAWKGAARGYTF. The CDR3 bases are TGTGCCTGGAAAGGGGCCGCGCGGGGCTACACCTTC.

This clonotype was observed a handful of times. The chain is built from TRBV28 and TRBJ1-6, with unresolved D. This CDR3 is 12 amino acids long. Germline V gives CDR1 MDHEN, CDR2 SYDVKM. The V and J ends lost 4 bases and 9 bases respectively, with 7 bases between them. The CDR3: CASSSARSPLHF. The DNA for the CDR3 is TGTGCCAGCAGTTCGGCCCGTTCACCCCTCCACTTT.

This clonotype came up once. The gene calls are TRBV9 and TRBJ2-3; TRBD2 is a possible D gene (6 bases). Between the trimmed V and J ends, which lost 4 bases and 1 base, there was a span of 16 bases. There are 16 residues in the CDR3. Germline CDR1 reads SGDLS; CDR2 reads YYNGEE. In nucleotides, the CDR3 is TGTGCCAGCAGCTTTAGCGGACCCGGGGGCACAGATACGCAGTATTTT. As protein: CASSFSGPGGTDTQYF.

This chain connects TRBV20-1 to TRBJ2-1; 8 nucleotides line up with TRBD2. Germline V gives CDR1 DFQATT, CDR2 SNEGSKA (reference sequence). CDR3 length: 12 amino acids. V shed 4 bases, J shed 6 bases, and the junction held 2 bases outside the gene matches. The CDR3 loop reads CSATGRGNEQFF. Here the CDR3 DNA reads TGCAGTGCTACCGGGAGGGGCAATGAGCAGTTCTTC.

The chain employs TRBV9 and TRBJ2-2; 9 bases match TRBD2. Unmatched junction bases numbered 8, after V lost 2 bases and J lost 0 bases. The CDR3 length is 18 residues. CDR1 is SGDLS and CDR2 is YYNGEE in the germline V gene. CDR3 DNA sequence: TGTGCCAGCAGCGTCCCGAGCAGCGGGGGGACGAACACCGGGGAGCTGTTTTTT. It codes for CASSVPSSGGTNTGELFF.

In this sample, this clonotype turned up many times. The V gene is TRBV10-3, the J gene TRBJ2-5; the D gene is possibly TRBD2 (6 bases). The CDR3 is 13 amino acids. V dropped 6 bases and J dropped 1 base, with 9 bases sitting between them. Germline V gene data show CDR1 as ENHRY and CDR2 as SYGVKD. The CDR3 sequence: CAIRKGLQETQYF. The DNA of the CDR3 is TGTGCCATCAGGAAGGGACTCCAAGAGACCCAGTACTTC.

This clonotype was seen repeatedly, ten times or more. This rearrangement joins TRBV28 to TRBJ2-1; 10 bases are a match to TRBD2. The V gene's germline CDR1 is MDHEN and CDR2 SYDVKM. CDR3 length: 15 residues. V lost 6 bases, J lost 5 bases, and 7 bases stayed unmatched. The CDR3 DNA reads TGTGCCAGCAGCCCCACTAGCGGGAAGAACAATGAGCAGTTCTTC. Translating it yields CASSPTSGKNNEQFF.

At least ten counts were recorded for this clonotype. This chain joins TRBV20-1 and TRBJ2-5, with D perhaps matching TRBD1 or TRBD2 (5 bases each). Trimming pared 6 bases from V and 11 bases from J, leaving 13 bases between. The CDR3 consists of 10 residues. Germline CDR1 is DFQATT and CDR2 is SNEGSKA (reference sequence). The CDR3 sequence: CSAGDDQQYF. Here the CDR3 DNA reads TGCAGTGCAGGGGACGATCAACAGTACTTC.

The chain employs TRBV6-2 or TRBV6-3 and TRBJ2-2, with 7 bases identical to TRBD2. The CDR3 extends over 15 amino acids. Looked up from germline, CDR1 is MNHEY and CDR2 is SVGEGT. V shed 5 bases, J shed 1 base, and the junction held 4 bases outside the gene matches. The CDR3 spells CASSSGAKNTGELFF. In DNA, the CDR3 is TGTGCCAGCAGTAGCGGGGCTAAGAACACCGGGGAGCTGTTTTTT.

This clonotype appeared many times. The rearrangement uses TRBV10-3 and TRBJ2-5; tentative D call: TRBD1 (6 bases). Germline assignment: CDR1 ENHRY and CDR2 SYGVKD. CDR3 length equals 15 residues. V gave up 3 bases and J gave up 5 bases, with 16 bases separating them. This CDR3 is CAISDHHRQAETQYF. The CDR3 DNA reads TGTGCCATCAGTGACCATCACCGACAGGCGGAGACCCAGTACTTC.

This chain connects TRBV2 to TRBJ2-3; a weak D match, TRBD1 (6 bases). Germline CDR1 reads SNHLY; CDR2 reads FYNNEI. The CDR3 sequence is 14 residues long. Trimming cost V 6 bases and J 4 bases, with 14 bases left between them. The CDR3 reads CASSQKQGSDTQYF. The CDR3 nucleotides read TGTGCCAGCAGCCAAAAACAGGGATCAGATACGCAGTATTTT.

This clonotype was recorded a few times. This chain links TRBV25-1 with TRBJ2-1; either TRBD1 or TRBD2 may supply D (7 bases each). From germline, CDR1 is MGHDK and CDR2 SYGVNS. Trimming pared 1 base from V and 6 bases from J, leaving 13 bases between. The CDR3 extends over 15 amino acids. Here the CDR3 DNA reads TGTGCCAGCAGTGAATGGGGCAGGGGGGGCAATGAGCAGTTCTTC. This translates into CASSEWGRGGNEQFF.

This clonotype was seen ten or more times. The gene calls are TRBV28 and TRBJ2-7; possibly TRBD1 for D (6 bases). The CDR3 has 16 amino acids. Trimming shortened V by 6 bases and J by 0 bases, and 18 bases separated the two germline ends. CDR1 MDHEN and CDR2 SYDVKM come from the germline V gene. The CDR3 DNA reads as TGTGCCAGCAGACCGACAGGACCCCTAAGCTCCTACGAGCAGTACTTC. As protein: CASRPTGPLSSYEQYF.

This clonotype showed up many times. The chain has TRBV5-1 and TRBJ2-7, with 10 bases fitting TRBD1. Germline V lookup: CDR1 SGHRS, CDR2 YFSETQ. The CDR3 contains 15 residues. The V gene end was trimmed by 4 bases and the J gene end by 4 bases; junction bases not matched to a gene: 8. The DNA for the CDR3 is TGCGCCAGCAGCCTCGTAAGGACAGGGGGTTACGAGCAGTACTTC. This translates into CASSLVRTGGYEQYF.

This clonotype occurred many times. This chain joins TRBV4-1 and TRBJ2-1, with D maybe TRBD2 (5 bases). Germline lookup yields CDR1 MGHRA and CDR2 YSYEKL. The V gene lost 3 bases and the J gene lost 8 bases, with 11 bases spanning the gap. The CDR3 is made up of 13 amino acids. DNA of the CDR3: TGCGCCAGCAGCCAGTCGCTAGCCCATGAGCAGTTCTTC. Protein: CASSQSLAHEQFF.

This clonotype showed up many times. The gene calls are TRBV14 and TRBJ2-5; no definite D call. The germline V gene has CDR1 SGHDN and CDR2 FVKESK. V lost 2 bases and J lost 2, with 9 bases in between. The CDR3 loop spans 14 amino acids. The CDR3 reads CASSQPRFQETQYF. The DNA for the CDR3 is TGTGCCAGCAGCCAACCCAGGTTTCAAGAGACCCAGTACTTC. The full variable domain, rest sourced from reference TRBV14 and TRBJ2-5, is EAGVTQFPSHSVIEKGQTVTLRCDPISGHDNLYWYRRVMGKEIKFLLHFVKESKQDESGMPNNRFLAERTGGTYSTLKVQPAELEDSGVYFCASSQPRFQETQYFGPGTRLLVL.

The rearrangement joins TRBV7-6 to TRBJ2-7, with 7 bases identical to TRBD1. Germline lookup yields CDR1 SGHVS and CDR2 FNYEAQ. There are 13 residues in the CDR3. The V segment lost 4 bases and the J segment 6 bases; nucleotides outside the gene matches: 6. The CDR3 is CASSSQTGSEQYF. DNA for the CDR3: TGTGCCAGCAGCTCGCAGACAGGGAGCGAGCAGTACTTC.

This clonotype showed up just once. The gene calls are TRBV29-1 and TRBJ2-3; a weak D match, TRBD2 (6 bases). With 2 bases removed from V and 1 base from J, the gap between germline ends came to 10 bases. CDR3 length: 14 amino acids. Germline values: CDR1 SQVTM, CDR2 ANQGSEA. The CDR3 spells CSVETSRRTDTQYF. Written as DNA, the CDR3 is TGCAGCGTTGAAACTAGCAGACGCACAGATACGCAGTATTTT.

This clonotype was picked up many times. V and J are TRBV7-9 and TRBJ2-7; TRBD2 agrees at 10 bases. The germline V gene encodes CDR1 SEHNR and CDR2 FQNEAQ (reference sequence). The CDR3 consists of 15 residues. Germline trimming cut 2 bases from V and 2 bases from J; bases unmatched to any gene: 3. CDR3 in DNA: TGTGCCAGCAGCTTAAGCGGGGGGGCTACCTACGAGCAGTACTTC. It is translated as CASSLSGGATYEQYF.

This clonotype was found many times. The V and J genes are TRBV11-3 and TRBJ2-1, with 13 bases that match TRBD2. Germline V gene sequence: CDR1 SGHNT, CDR2 YENEEA. CDR3 size: 16 residues. J was trimmed by 8 bases and V by 1 base; bases with no gene match: 5. CDR3 in amino acids: CASSLGTSGGADEQFF. The CDR3 nucleotides are TGTGCCAGCAGCTTAGGAACTAGCGGGGGGGCCGATGAGCAGTTCTTC.

This clonotype was observed many times. The J gene is TRBJ2-3, the V gene TRBV18, with D perhaps TRBD2 (6 bases). The V gene lost 2 bases and the J gene lost 1 base, with 13 bases spanning the gap. CDR1 is KGHSH, CDR2 LQKENI, per germline. The CDR3 length is 16 residues. The CDR3 nucleotides read TGTGCCAGCTCACCAATCGGGAGTAGCGGCACAGATACGCAGTATTTT. The encoded protein is CASSPIGSSGTDTQYF.

The table lists this clonotype with a few counts. The chain couples TRBV30 to TRBJ1-6, with D unresolved. The CDR3 extends over 12 amino acids. Trimming pared 0 bases from V and 6 bases from J, leaving 3 bases between. CDR1 and CDR2 (germline): GTSNPN, SVGIG (reference sequence). The CDR3 bases are TGTGCCTGGAGTGTACCTAATTCACCCCTCCACTTT. Translated: CAWSVPNSPLHF.

This clonotype was seen at least ten times. The chain couples TRBV3-1 to TRBJ1-3; the D is unclear. The CDR3 contains 14 residues. Trimming removed 0 bases at V and 2 bases at J, with 5 bases between. The germline V gene encodes CDR1 LGHDT and CDR2 YNNKEL (reference sequence). CDR3 region: CASSQEGTGNTIYF. The DNA of the CDR3 is TGTGCCAGCAGCCAAGAGGGGACTGGAAACACCATATATTTT.